Detailed here is one T cell receptor (beta chain). Its specificity is unknown. Negative isolation was used for CD8+ and CD4+ T cells, and FACS enrichment was applied to TEMRA cells. Random hexamers were used to reverse transcribe roughly 0.5 to 1 ug of RNA. TCRdb called the immunoSEQ multiplex PCR reads again in MiXCR, with one record for every CDR3 protein. Among about 190,000 distinct CDR3 sequences listed, 90% to 97% were seen once. This entry is derived from a study of CD8 T cells in Susac syndrome. Trimming took 3 bases from V and 3 from J; bases not matched to a gene: 4. Germline lookup yields CDR1 MGHDK and CDR2 SYGVNS. This CDR3 spans 14 amino acids. Study-wide results and caveats: It was acknowledged by the study that relatively few individuals were included in its TCR sequencing and HLA analysis. The CD4+ T cell repertoires of Susac syndrome were found to show no clonal expansion.

The chain links TRBV25-1 to TRBJ2-7, with 8 bases matching TRBD2. Sequencing was carried out using CD4+ T cells from PBMCs. This clonotype originated in a human donor with Susac syndrome. This CDR3 reads CASSDSGADYEQYF. The CDR3 coding sequence is TGTGCCAGCAGTGATAGCGGGGCGGACTACGAGCAGTACTTC.